The present TCR beta chain was sequenced within a study of PD-L1 blockade in urothelial cancer. This clone has only one observation. Its antigen is unidentified. Described time point: peripheral blood 6 weeks after treatment start. Per patient, between 1 and 8 samples were collected at pretreatment and on-treatment time points. Assay: immunoSEQ multiplex PCR; the TCRdb copy retains only in-frame clones and omits some. The sample has fewer than 90,000 clones, roughly 90% seen once. Regarding the study as a whole: Better survival was forecast by a pretreatment blood TCR clonality below the median.

Germline CDR1 reads SGHAT; CDR2 reads FQNNGV. The CDR3 loop spans 17 amino acids. V lost 5 bases and J lost 4; bases outside the gene matches: 12. The chain recombines TRBV11-2 with TRBJ2-3, with 10 bases that match TRBD2. The TCR was taken from an elderly woman with urothelial cancer. The sequencing here drew on PBMCs, taken around atezolizumab (anti-PD-L1) treatment. The DNA of the CDR3 is TGTGCCAGCAGCCAAGACCCCCGAGCGGGAGGGCCAGATACGCAGTATTTT. Its translation: CASSQDPRAGGPDTQYF. The full variable domain, completed using reference TRBV11-2 and TRBJ2-3, is EAGVAQSPRYKIIEKRQSVAFWCNPISGHATLYWYQQILGQGPKLLIQFQNNGVVDDSQLPKDRFSAERLKGVDSTLKIQPAKLEDSAVYLCASSQDPRAGGPDTQYFGPGTRLTVL.